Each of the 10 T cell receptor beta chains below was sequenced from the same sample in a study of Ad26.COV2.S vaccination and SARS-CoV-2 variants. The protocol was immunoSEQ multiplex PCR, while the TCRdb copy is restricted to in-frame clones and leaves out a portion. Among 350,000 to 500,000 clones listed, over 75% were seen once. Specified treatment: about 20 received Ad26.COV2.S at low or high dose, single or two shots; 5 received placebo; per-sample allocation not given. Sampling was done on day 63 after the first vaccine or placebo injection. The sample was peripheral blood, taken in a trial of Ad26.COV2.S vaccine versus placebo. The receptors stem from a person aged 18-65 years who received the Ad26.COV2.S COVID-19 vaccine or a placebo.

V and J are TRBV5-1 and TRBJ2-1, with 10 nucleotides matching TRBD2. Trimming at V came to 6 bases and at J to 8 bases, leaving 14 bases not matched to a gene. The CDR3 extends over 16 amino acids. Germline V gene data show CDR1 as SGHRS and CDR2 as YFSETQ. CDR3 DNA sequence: TGCGCCAGCAATCCCCCGGGACTAGCGAGAGGCGATGAGCAGTTCTTC. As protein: CASNPPGLARGDEQFF.

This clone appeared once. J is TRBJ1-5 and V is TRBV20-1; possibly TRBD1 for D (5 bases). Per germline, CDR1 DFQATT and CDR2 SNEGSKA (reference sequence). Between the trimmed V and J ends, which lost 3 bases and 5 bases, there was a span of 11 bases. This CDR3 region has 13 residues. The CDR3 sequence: CSASADTYQPQHF. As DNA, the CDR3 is TGCAGTGCTAGTGCGGACACCTATCAGCCCCAGCATTTT.

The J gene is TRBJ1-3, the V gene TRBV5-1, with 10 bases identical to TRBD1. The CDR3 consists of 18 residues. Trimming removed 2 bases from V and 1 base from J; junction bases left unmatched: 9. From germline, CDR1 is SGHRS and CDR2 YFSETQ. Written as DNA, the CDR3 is TGCGCCAGCAGCTTTAACTCCGGGACAGGGGTTTCTGGAAACACCATATATTTT. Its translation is CASSFNSGTGVSGNTIYF.

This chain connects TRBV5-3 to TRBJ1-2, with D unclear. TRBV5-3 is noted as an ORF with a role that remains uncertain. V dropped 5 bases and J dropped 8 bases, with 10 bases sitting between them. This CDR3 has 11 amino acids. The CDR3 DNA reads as TGTGCCAGAAGGGCTGGGGAAGGCTACACCTTC. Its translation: CARRAGEGYTF.

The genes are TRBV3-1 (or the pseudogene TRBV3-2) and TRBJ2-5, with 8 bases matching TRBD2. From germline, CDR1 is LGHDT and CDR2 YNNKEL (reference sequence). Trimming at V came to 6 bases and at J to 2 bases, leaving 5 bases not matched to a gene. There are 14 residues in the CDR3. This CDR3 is CASSQTSGQETQYF. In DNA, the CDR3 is TGTGCCAGCAGTCAAACTAGCGGACAAGAGACCCAGTACTTC.

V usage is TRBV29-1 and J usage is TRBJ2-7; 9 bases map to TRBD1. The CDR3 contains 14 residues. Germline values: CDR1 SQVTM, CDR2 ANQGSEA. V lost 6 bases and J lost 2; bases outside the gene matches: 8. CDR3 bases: TGCAGCGTGGTTAAGACAGGGGGGCCCTACGAGCAGTACTTC. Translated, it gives CSVVKTGGPYEQYF.

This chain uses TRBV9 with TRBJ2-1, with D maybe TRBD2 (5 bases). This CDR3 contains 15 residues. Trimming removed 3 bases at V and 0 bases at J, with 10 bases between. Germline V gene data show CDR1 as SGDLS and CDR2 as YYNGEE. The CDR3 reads CASSDRGFSYNEQFF. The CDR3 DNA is TGTGCCAGCAGCGACCGGGGATTCTCCTACAATGAGCAGTTCTTC.

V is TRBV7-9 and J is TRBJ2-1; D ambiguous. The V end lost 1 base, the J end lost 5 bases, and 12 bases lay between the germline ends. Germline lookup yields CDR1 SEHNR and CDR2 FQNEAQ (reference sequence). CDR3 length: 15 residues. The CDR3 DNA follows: TGTGCCAGCAGCTTAGGGGGTTCTTCCAACAATGAGCAGTTCTTC. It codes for CASSLGGSSNNEQFF.

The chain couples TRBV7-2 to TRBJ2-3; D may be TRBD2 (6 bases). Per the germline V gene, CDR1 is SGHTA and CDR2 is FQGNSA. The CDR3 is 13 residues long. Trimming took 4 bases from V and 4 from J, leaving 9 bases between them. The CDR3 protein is CASSWRVADTQYF. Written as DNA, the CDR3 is TGTGCCAGCAGCTGGAGGGTTGCAGATACGCAGTATTTT.

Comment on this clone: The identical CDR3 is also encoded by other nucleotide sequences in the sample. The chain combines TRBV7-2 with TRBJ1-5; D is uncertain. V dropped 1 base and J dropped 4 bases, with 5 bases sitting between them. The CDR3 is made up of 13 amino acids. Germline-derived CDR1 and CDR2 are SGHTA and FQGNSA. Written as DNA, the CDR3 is TGTGCCAGCAGCTTAGAGCAAAATCAGCCCCAGCATTTT. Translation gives CASSLEQNQPQHF.